This T cell receptor beta chain was obtained from a study of vaccination effects on CD4 cells after COVID-19. Produced via immunoSEQ multiplex PCR; TCRdb's table is partial and in-frame only. The sample shows 50,000 to 65,000 clones, more than 80% of them seen only once. Antigen-specific CD4+ T cells were expanded with viral peptide pools in the ViraFEST assay before sequencing. Cells that had been cultured for roughly ten days were the source of isolated CD4+ T cells. Vaccine recipients, nucleocapsid antibody negative, had no prior SARS-CoV-2 infection. Remarks on this clone: The antigen remains unidentified.

CDR1 and CDR2 from the germline V gene are MNHEY and SVGEGT. The CDR3 runs 16 residues. V was pared by 4 bases and J by 3 bases, with 7 bases of the junction left unmatched. Notes on the study in general: Clonal contraction was marked in infection- and vaccine-induced clones late after vaccination.

The origin of this receptor is a human donor who received a COVID-19 vaccine. This rearrangement joins TRBV6-2 or TRBV6-3 to TRBJ1-3, with 9 bases fitting TRBD1. The sequencing used CD4+ T cells from PBMCs cultured with HCoV-229E spike peptides, collected before COVID-19 vaccination. CDR3 sequence: CASSSGTGRIGNTIYF. The DNA for the CDR3 is TGTGCCAGCAGTTCCGGGACAGGGCGAATTGGAAACACCATATATTTT.